The 32 T cell receptor beta chains below come from one sample, sequenced in a study of blood T cell repertoires in COVID-19 (dated by TCRdb to the early 2020s). Libraries were built with the immunoSEQ multiplex PCR assay. TCRdb holds this immuneACCESS table with in-frame rearrangements only. Some clones are missing; in checked studies, unresolved V genes explain under half, and the rest has no known cause. The sample contains 150,000 to 200,000 clones, just over 90% of them found a single time. The top ten hold roughly 2% of the sample. The specimen was peripheral blood. The source of these receptors is a woman aged 55 to 70 with COVID-19, enrolled during active disease.

The chain couples TRBV4-3 to TRBJ1-2; D may be TRBD1 (6 bases). CDR1 and CDR2 from the germline V gene are LGHNA and YSLEER. The CDR3 length is 13 residues. V gave up 0 bases and J gave up 8 bases, with 10 bases separating them. CDR3 amino acids: CASSQEGGGGYTF. In DNA, the CDR3 is TGCGCCAGCAGCCAAGAAGGGGGGGGCGGCTACACCTTC.

The genes are TRBV27 and TRBJ1-1; 8 bases match TRBD1. The germline gives CDR1 MNHEY, CDR2 SMNVEV (reference sequence). The CDR3 extends over 13 amino acids. Trimming cost V 0 bases and J 11 bases; bases outside gene matches: 5. CDR3 sequence (DNA): TGTGCCAGCAGTTTATCCAGGGGGCAAGGGGCTTTCTTT. Its translation: CASSLSRGQGAFF.

The rearrangement joins TRBV7-9 to TRBJ2-5; D might be TRBD2 (7 bases). Germline lookup yields CDR1 SEHNR and CDR2 FQNEAQ (reference sequence). Trimming took 2 bases from V and 0 from J, leaving 13 bases between them. The CDR3 covers 16 residues. The CDR3 reads CASSLTAGAYQETQYF. The CDR3 DNA is TGTGCCAGCAGCTTAACCGCGGGGGCCTACCAAGAGACCCAGTACTTC.

The chain combines TRBV19 with TRBJ2-7, with a possible D match to TRBD1 (5 bases). V lost 5 bases and J lost 4, with 12 bases in between. CDR1 is LNHDA, CDR2 SQIVND, per germline (reference sequence). The CDR3 extends over 13 amino acids. The CDR3 is CASSPGQHYEQYF. The CDR3 DNA reads as TGTGCCAGTAGTCCCGGACAACATTACGAGCAGTACTTC.

The V call is TRBV5-1, the J call TRBJ1-1; the D gene is possibly TRBD1 (5 bases). The ends were cut back, 4 bases at V and 10 bases at J, with 17 bases in the middle. Germline V lookup: CDR1 SGHRS, CDR2 YFSETQ. The CDR3 has 13 residues. The CDR3 bases are TGCGCCAGCAGCGGGGATTCTACGGGGGGAGCTTTCTTT. This encodes CASSGDSTGGAFF. Full variable domain (rest looked up from reference TRBV5-1 and TRBJ1-1): KAGVTQTPRYLIKTRGQQVTLSCSPISGHRSVSWYQQTPGQGLQFLFEYFSETQRNKGNFPGRFSGRQFSNSRSEMNVSTLELGDSALYLCASSGDSTGGAFFGQGTRLTVV.

The rearrangement joins TRBV5-4 to TRBJ1-1; D remains unclear. Trimming removed 0 bases at V and 0 bases at J, with 12 bases between. This CDR3 contains 16 residues. The V gene's germline CDR1 is SGHNT and CDR2 YYREEE (reference sequence). The CDR3 region is CASSLGGRGMNTEAFF. In DNA, the CDR3 is TGTGCCAGCAGCTTGGGAGGCAGAGGGATGAACACTGAAGCTTTCTTT.

This chain connects TRBV6-4 to TRBJ1-3; 7 bases line up with TRBD1. Germline values: CDR1 MRHNA, CDR2 SNTAGT. The CDR3 sequence is 15 residues long. Trimming removed 6 bases from V and 2 bases from J; junction bases left unmatched: 7. CDR3 protein: CASSRTGDPGNTIYF. Written as DNA, the CDR3 is TGTGCCAGCAGCCGAACAGGGGACCCTGGAAACACCATATATTTT.

This chain's CDR3 is CASSFGQGDEKLFF. CDR3 DNA sequence: TGTGCCAGCAGCTTTGGACAGGGGGATGAAAAACTGTTTTTT. The genes are TRBV7-2 and TRBJ1-4; 10 nucleotides line up with TRBD1. J was trimmed by 6 bases and V by 3 bases; bases with no gene match: 1. This CDR3 is built from 14 residues. Germline V gene data show CDR1 as SGHTA and CDR2 as FQGNSA.

The genes are TRBV15 and TRBJ2-1, with 13 bases fitting TRBD2. Germline lookup yields CDR1 LNHNV and CDR2 YYDKDF (reference sequence). After removal of 0 bases from V and 7 bases from J, the junction contained 3 bases not matched to a gene. This CDR3 comprises 16 residues. The CDR3 nucleotides read TGTGCCACCAGCAGAGAAAGGACTAGCGGGGGTAATGAGCAGTTCTTC. Translation gives CATSRERTSGGNEQFF.

This rearrangement joins TRBV29-1 to TRBJ2-1; 7 nucleotides line up with TRBD1. Germline lookup yields CDR1 SQVTM and CDR2 ANQGSEA. With 4 bases clipped from V and 0 bases from J, the junction kept 6 bases outside the gene matches. The CDR3 has 15 residues. This CDR3 is CSVASGGLSYNEQFF. The CDR3 coding sequence is TGCAGCGTTGCATCAGGGGGTCTCTCCTACAATGAGCAGTTCTTC.

This clone appeared once. The V gene is TRBV5-1, the J gene TRBJ1-1, with TRBD1 matching 8 bases. Germline-derived CDR1 and CDR2 are SGHRS and YFSETQ. The junction had 12 bases not matched to a gene; V was cut back by 7 bases and J by 4 bases. This CDR3 spans 15 amino acids. The DNA for the CDR3 is TGCGCCAGCCGGCCTACAGGGGGTTTGGTCACTGAAGCTTTCTTT. This encodes CASRPTGGLVTEAFF.

The chain is built from TRBV2 and TRBJ1-5, with D maybe TRBD1 (5 bases). Germline lookup yields CDR1 SNHLY and CDR2 FYNNEI. This CDR3 has 14 residues. Trimming shortened V by 4 bases and J by 0 bases, and 7 bases separated the two germline ends. The CDR3 nucleotides read TGTGCCAGCAGTGGGGGCTATAGCAATCAGCCCCAGCATTTT. Its protein is CASSGGYSNQPQHF.

The chain employs TRBV30 and TRBJ1-1; the D gene is possibly TRBD1 (6 bases). Trimming pared 1 base from V and 4 bases from J, leaving 10 bases between. The CDR3 is made up of 13 amino acids. Per the germline V gene, CDR1 is GTSNPN and CDR2 is SVGIG (reference sequence). CDR3 coding DNA: TGTGCCTGGAGTGCTACAGGGACCACTGAAGCTTTCTTT. It is translated as CAWSATGTTEAFF.

The J gene is TRBJ1-3, the V gene TRBV11-2, with 8 bases fitting TRBD1. The germline V gene encodes CDR1 SGHAT and CDR2 FQNNGV. The CDR3 runs to 16 residues. V was clipped by 0 bases and J by 4 bases; unmatched bases: 5. The CDR3 sequence: CASSLERTGKGNTIYF. As DNA, the CDR3 is TGTGCCAGCAGCTTAGAACGGACAGGGAAAGGAAACACCATATATTTT.

The DNA of the CDR3 is TGCGCCAGCAGCTTGGGGGCAGGGATTGCCTACGAGCAGTACTTC. Translated: CASSLGAGIAYEQYF. V and J are TRBV5-1 and TRBJ2-7, with a possible D match to TRBD1 (5 bases). CDR1 SGHRS and CDR2 YFSETQ come from the germline V gene. Trimming took 0 bases from V and 2 from J, leaving 12 bases between them. This CDR3 contains 15 residues.

The chain links TRBV20-1 to TRBJ1-2; a weak D match, TRBD1 (5 bases). The CDR3 spans 11 residues. Germline V CDR1 and CDR2: DFQATT, SNEGSKA (reference sequence). V was trimmed by 3 bases and J by 13 bases, leaving 15 bases between them. CDR3 region: CSASGRAVLTF. CDR3 sequence (DNA): TGCAGTGCTAGCGGCAGGGCTGTTCTCACCTTC.

The rearrangement links TRBV19 to TRBJ1-2, with D possibly TRBD1 on 5 matching bases. The germline V and J ends were trimmed by 6 bases and 8 bases, with 22 bases remaining between them. The germline gives CDR1 LNHDA, CDR2 SQIVND (reference sequence). The CDR3 is made up of 15 amino acids. CDR3 amino acids: CASRRPRDSPLGYTF. The CDR3 region has the DNA TGTGCCAGTAGGCGGCCCCGGGACTCCCCCCTGGGCTACACCTTC. The whole variable domain, remainder taken from reference TRBV19 and TRBJ1-2, is DGGITQSPKYLFRKEGQNVTLSCEQNLNHDAMYWYRQDPGQGLRLIYYSQIVNDFQKGDIAEGYSVSREKKESFPLTVTSAQKNPTAFYLCASRRPRDSPLGYTFGSGTRLTVV.

This clone came up once. The V gene is TRBV19, the J gene TRBJ1-6; 11 nucleotides agree with TRBD1. Looked up from germline, CDR1 is LNHDA and CDR2 is SQIVND (reference sequence). This CDR3 is 15 amino acids long. Written as DNA, the CDR3 is TGTGCGTCCGGACAGGGGGCGCGGGTATTTTCACCCCTCCACTTT. This sequence encodes CASGQGARVFSPLHF.

V usage is TRBV6-5 and J usage is TRBJ2-7; 8 nucleotides align to TRBD1. Germline V CDR1 and CDR2: MNHEY, SVGAGI. The CDR3 has 13 amino acids. The V and J ends lost 2 bases and 4 bases, in that order; junction bases with no gene match: 1. The CDR3 sequence is CASSYRQGYEQYF. CDR3 bases: TGTGCCAGCAGTTACCGACAGGGGTACGAGCAGTACTTC.

This clone was picked up a small number of times. The chain is built from TRBV7-9 and TRBJ1-2, with 9 bases that match TRBD1. The trim removed 4 bases at V and 4 bases at J, leaving 13 bases unmatched. The germline V gene has CDR1 SEHNR and CDR2 FQNEAQ (reference sequence). The length of the CDR3 is 17 residues. The chain's CDR3 is CASSYGSGTGTIYGYTF. CDR3 coding DNA: TGTGCCAGCAGCTATGGATCCGGGACAGGGACGATCTATGGCTACACCTTC.

J is TRBJ1-5 and V is TRBV27; 7 bases are shared with TRBD1. The CDR3 contains 19 residues. CDR1 is MNHEY and CDR2 is SMNVEV in the germline V gene (reference sequence). Losses at the gene ends were 6 bases for V and 6 bases for J; bases not matched to a gene: 23. The CDR3, as DNA: TGTGCCAGCAGGAGGGAGGCAGGGGGATCTAGGCAGGGCAGTCAGCCCCAGCATTTT. The encoded protein is CASRREAGGSRQGSQPQHF.

This chain uses TRBV7-2 with TRBJ1-2; D is possibly TRBD1 (5 bases). The CDR3 has 13 amino acids. The germline V gene has CDR1 SGHTA and CDR2 FQGNSA. Trimming removed 6 bases at V and 8 bases at J, with 16 bases between. CDR3 loop: CASSRTGVDGYTF. For the CDR3, the DNA is TGTGCCAGCAGTCGAACGGGGGTCGACGGCTACACCTTC.

V is TRBV5-1 and J is TRBJ1-2, with 11 positions matching TRBD1. There are 15 residues in the CDR3. Germline V gene sequence: CDR1 SGHRS, CDR2 YFSETQ. V trimming: 4 bases; J trimming: 4 bases; junction bases outside the gene matches: 6. As DNA, the CDR3 is TGCGCCAGCAGCCGCTGGACAGGGGGCGGCTATGGCTACACCTTC. It is translated as CASSRWTGGGYGYTF. The variable domain in full, with the rest retrieved from reference TRBV5-1 and TRBJ1-2, is KAGVTQTPRYLIKTRGQQVTLSCSPISGHRSVSWYQQTPGQGLQFLFEYFSETQRNKGNFPGRFSGRQFSNSRSEMNVSTLELGDSALYLCASSRWTGGGYGYTFGSGTRLTVV.

This sequence joins TRBV11-2 and TRBJ2-1, with no clear D. The CDR3 is 13 residues long. The germline CDR1 and CDR2 sequences are SGHAT and FQNNGV. Trimming removed 2 bases at V and 10 bases at J, with 12 bases between. CDR3 in amino acids: CASSLLVMREQFF. CDR3 DNA: TGTGCCAGCAGCTTATTGGTAATGCGGGAGCAGTTCTTC.

This clone was observed once. The rearrangement joins TRBV4-3 to TRBJ1-2; D gene unclear. V gave up 4 bases and J gave up 7 bases, with 10 bases separating them. CDR1 LGHNA and CDR2 YSLEER come from the germline V gene. The CDR3 runs 12 residues. The CDR3 DNA reads TGCGCCAGCAGCCCAACGGGTGGTGGCTACACCTTC. It translates to CASSPTGGGYTF.

The chain employs TRBV7-9 and TRBJ1-4; no clear D. This CDR3 is built from 15 residues. Trimming removed 1 base at V and 8 bases at J, with 14 bases between. Germline loops: CDR1 SEHNR, CDR2 FQNEAQ (reference sequence). The CDR3 DNA reads as TGTGCCAGCAGCTTAGGTTTTCGCCAGGCAGAAAAACTGTTTTTT. It codes for CASSLGFRQAEKLFF.

The chain uses TRBV27 and TRBJ2-5, with D maybe TRBD1 (5 bases). The CDR3 length is 14 residues. The germline CDR1 and CDR2 sequences are MNHEY and SMNVEV (reference sequence). The ends were cut back, 2 bases at V and 4 bases at J, with 11 bases in the middle. The CDR3 protein is CASSLNRLRETQYF. The DNA of the CDR3 is TGTGCCAGCAGTTTAAACAGGCTGAGAGAGACCCAGTACTTC.

The chain joins TRBV3-1 (or the pseudogene TRBV3-2) to TRBJ1-2; 8 bases fit TRBD1. Germline V CDR1 and CDR2: LGHDT, YNNKEL (reference sequence). The CDR3 length is 15 residues. The V and J ends lost 6 bases and 8 bases, in that order; junction bases with no gene match: 14. Here the CDR3 DNA reads TGTGCCAGCAGTCCAGGGGGCGGCCTCGTCGCGGGCTACACCTTC. Translation: CASSPGGGLVAGYTF.

This clone appeared a single time. The gene calls are TRBV9 and TRBJ1-1, with D possibly matching TRBD1 (6 bases). Germline V gene data show CDR1 as SGDLS and CDR2 as YYNGEE. V lost 2 bases and J 1 base, leaving 12 bases between the germline ends. The CDR3 runs 15 residues. CDR3 sequence: CASSVESRGNTEAFF. As DNA, the CDR3 is TGTGCCAGCAGCGTCGAAAGCAGGGGGAACACTGAAGCTTTCTTT.

The chain recombines TRBV18 with TRBJ2-7; the match to TRBD2 covers 9 bases. Germline loops: CDR1 KGHSH, CDR2 LQKENI. Losses at the gene ends were 0 bases for V and 2 bases for J; bases not matched to a gene: 2. The CDR3 totals 15 residues. CDR3 nucleotides: TGTGCCAGCTCACCACCGGCGGGGGGGACCTACGAGCAGTACTTC. It encodes CASSPPAGGTYEQYF.

The chain has TRBV5-6 and TRBJ2-3; 10 nucleotides align to TRBD1. Per the germline V gene, CDR1 is SGHDT and CDR2 is YYEEEE. The ends lost 6 bases at V and 5 bases at J; junction bases unmatched: 9. This CDR3 is 15 amino acids long. The CDR3 region is CASTQGQGRLDTQYF. The CDR3 DNA follows: TGTGCCAGCACCCAGGGACAGGGGCGGTTAGATACGCAGTATTTT.

J is TRBJ2-4 and V is TRBV27, with 15 bases fitting TRBD2. J lost 9 bases, V lost 6 bases, and 18 bases had no gene match. Germline V CDR1 and CDR2: MNHEY, SMNVEV (reference sequence). The CDR3 sequence is 19 residues long. Written as DNA, the CDR3 is TGTGCCAGCAGCTCCGGGACTAGCGGGGGGATGAGGGTTGTAGGCATTCAGTACTTC. Its protein is CASSSGTSGGMRVVGIQYF.